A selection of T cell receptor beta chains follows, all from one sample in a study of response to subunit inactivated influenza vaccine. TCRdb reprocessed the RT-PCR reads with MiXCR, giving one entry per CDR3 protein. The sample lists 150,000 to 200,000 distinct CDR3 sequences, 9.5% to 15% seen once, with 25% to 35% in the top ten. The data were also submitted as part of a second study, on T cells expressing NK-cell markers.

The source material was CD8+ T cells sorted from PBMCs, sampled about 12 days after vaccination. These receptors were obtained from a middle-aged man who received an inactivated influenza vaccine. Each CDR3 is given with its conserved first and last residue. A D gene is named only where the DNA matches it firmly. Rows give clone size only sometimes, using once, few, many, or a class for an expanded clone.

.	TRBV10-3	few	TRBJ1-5	CAISESAGLYSNQPQHF	TGTGCCATCAGTGAGTCGGCGGGACTTTATAGCAATCAGCCCCAGCATTTT
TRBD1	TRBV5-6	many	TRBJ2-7	CASSSGTGGYEQYF	TGTGCCAGCAGCTCGGGGACAGGGGGATACGAGCAGTACTTC
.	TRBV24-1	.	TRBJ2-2	CATHTNTGELFF	TGTGCCACCCACACGAACACCGGGGAGCTGTTTTTT
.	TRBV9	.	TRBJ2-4	CASSAGQNPQNIQYF	TGTGCCAGCAGCGCTGGACAGAACCCTCAAAACATTCAGTACTTC
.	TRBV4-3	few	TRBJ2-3	CASSQVPDSTDTQYF	TGCGCCAGCAGCCAAGTGCCGGACTCCACAGATACGCAGTATTTT
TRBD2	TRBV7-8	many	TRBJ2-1	CASSLARTSGRGEQFF	TGTGCCAGCAGCTTAGCCCGGACTAGCGGGAGAGGTGAGCAGTTCTTC
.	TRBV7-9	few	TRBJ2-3	CASSLMALSATDTQYF	TGTGCCAGCAGCCTTATGGCCCTTAGCGCCACAGATACGCAGTATTTT
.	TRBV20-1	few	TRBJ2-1	CRAGTPGLGHNEQFF	TGCAGGGCTGGAACTCCGGGCCTCGGGCACAATGAGCAGTTCTTC
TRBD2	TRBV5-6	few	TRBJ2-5	CASSLAGREGRETQYF	TGTGCCAGCAGCTTGGCCGGTCGGGAGGGCCGAGAGACCCAGTACTTC
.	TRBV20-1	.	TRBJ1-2	CSARDPENYGYTF	TGCAGTGCTAGAGATCCTGAGAACTATGGCTACACCTTC
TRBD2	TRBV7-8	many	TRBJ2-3	CASSLGSGRVADTQYF	TGTGCCAGCAGCTTAGGTAGCGGGAGAGTGGCAGATACGCAGTATTTT
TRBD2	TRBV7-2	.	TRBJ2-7	CASSFMDSGLGYEQYF	TGTGCCAGCAGCTTTATGGATAGCGGGCTAGGCTACGAGCAGTACTTC
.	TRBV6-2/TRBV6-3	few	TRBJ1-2	CASSYGISGPGYGYTF	TGTGCCAGCAGTTACGGGATCTCGGGACCAGGCTATGGCTACACCTTC
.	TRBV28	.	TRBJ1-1	CASRPPMNTEAFF	TGTGCCAGCAGGCCCCCGATGAACACTGAAGCTTTCTTT
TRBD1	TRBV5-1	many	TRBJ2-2	CASSWGTDANTGELFF	TGCGCCAGCAGCTGGGGGACAGACGCGAACACCGGGGAGCTGTTTTTT
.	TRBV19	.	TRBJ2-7	CASSLNSEQYF	TGTGCCAGTAGTTTGAACAGCGAGCAGTACTTC
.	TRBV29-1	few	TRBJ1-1	CSVEGASTEAFF	TGCAGCGTTGAGGGGGCGAGCACTGAAGCTTTCTTT
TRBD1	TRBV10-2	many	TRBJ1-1	CASQDRGHTEAFF	TGCGCCAGCCAGGACAGGGGTCACACTGAAGCTTTCTTT
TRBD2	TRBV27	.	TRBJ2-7	CASSSATSGNEQYF	TGTGCCAGCAGTTCTGCGACTAGCGGGAACGAGCAGTACTTC
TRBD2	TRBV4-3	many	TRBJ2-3	CASSQESVGGLAGLDTQYF	TGCGCCAGCAGCCAAGAGTCCGTCGGAGGCCTAGCGGGTTTAGATACGCAGTATTTT
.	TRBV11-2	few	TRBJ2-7	CASSAGSPYEQYF	TGTGCCAGCAGCGCCGGGTCCCCCTACGAGCAGTACTTC
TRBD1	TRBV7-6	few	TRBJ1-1	CASGQGNTEAFF	TGTGCCAGCGGACAGGGGAACACTGAAGCTTTCTTT
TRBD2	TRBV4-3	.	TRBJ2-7	CASSQELLAGGPYEQYF	TGCGCCAGCAGCCAAGAACTACTAGCGGGAGGGCCATACGAGCAGTACTTC
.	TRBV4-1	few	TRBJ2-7	CASSPGIGTYEQYF	TGCGCCAGCAGCCCAGGGATCGGAACCTACGAGCAGTACTTC
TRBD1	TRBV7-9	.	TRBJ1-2	CASSQGQPAYTF	TGTGCCAGCAGCCAGGGACAGCCTGCCTACACCTTC
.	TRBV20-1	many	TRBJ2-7	CSANGLSTYEQYF	TGCAGTGCTAACGGACTATCCACCTACGAGCAGTACTTC
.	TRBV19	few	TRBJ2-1	CASSIGTDGYNEQFF	TGTGCCAGTAGTATAGGGACTGACGGTTACAATGAGCAGTTCTTC
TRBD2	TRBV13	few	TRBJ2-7	CASSRLAHEQYF	TGTGCCAGCAGCCGACTAGCCCACGAGCAGTACTTC
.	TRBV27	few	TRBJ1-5	CASSRRQAEQPQHF	TGTGCCAGCAGTAGACGACAGGCCGAACAGCCCCAGCATTTT
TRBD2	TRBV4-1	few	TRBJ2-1	CASSQVSGGYNEQFF	TGCGCCAGCAGCCAAGTGTCGGGAGGCTACAATGAGCAGTTCTTC
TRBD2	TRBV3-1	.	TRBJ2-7	CASSQEDRRLAGQYEQYF	TGTGCCAGCAGCCAAGAGGACAGACGACTAGCGGGACAGTACGAGCAGTACTTC
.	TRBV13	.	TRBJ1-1	CASGSADTEAFF	TGTGCCAGCGGATCTGCCGACACTGAAGCTTTCTTT
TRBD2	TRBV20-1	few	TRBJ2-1	CSATDWLAEYNEQFF	TGCAGTGCTACGGATTGGCTAGCGGAATACAATGAGCAGTTCTTC
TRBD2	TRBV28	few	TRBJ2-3	CASSLIERELTDTQYF	TGTGCCAGCAGTTTAATCGAGCGGGAGCTCACAGATACGCAGTATTTT
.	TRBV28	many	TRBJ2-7	CASSLSENYEQYF	TGTGCCAGCAGTTTGAGCGAAAACTACGAGCAGTACTTC
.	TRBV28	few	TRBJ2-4	CAITSPENIQYF	TGTGCCATCACCAGCCCCGAAAACATTCAGTACTTC
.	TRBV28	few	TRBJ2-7	CASSLNRGPGEEQYF	TGTGCCAGCAGTTTAAATCGCGGTCCAGGGGAGGAGCAGTACTTC
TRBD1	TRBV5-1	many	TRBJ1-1	CASSWGQSLNTEAFF	TGCGCCAGCAGCTGGGGACAGTCGCTGAACACTGAAGCTTTCTTT
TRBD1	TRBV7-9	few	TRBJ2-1	CASSPDRGRGIGQFF	TGTGCCAGCAGTCCTGACAGGGGCCGTGGAATTGGGCAGTTCTTC
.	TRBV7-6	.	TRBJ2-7	CASSLRDTDYEQYF	TGTGCCAGCAGCTTACGGGACACAGACTACGAGCAGTACTTC
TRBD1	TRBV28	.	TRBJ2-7	CASTGQGRWGEQYF	TGTGCCAGCACCGGACAGGGGAGGTGGGGGGAGCAGTACTTC